This T cell receptor beta chain was sequenced in a study of T cells in Graves' hyperthyroidism and ophthalmopathy. Whole-study context: Once the initial diagnosis was made, peripheral blood was obtained before any treatment.

The CDR3 covers 15 residues. V was shortened by 3 bases and J by 1 base, with 9 bases between the two germline ends. Germline CDR1 and CDR2: WNHNN and SYGVQD (reference sequence). What was amplified from RNA transcripts were TCR beta CDR3 regions. The TCR CDR3 first-round RT-PCR relied on the HTBI primer set. TCRdb analysed the multiplex PCR reads with MiXCR anew, one entry per CDR3 protein. The sample lists 350,000 to 400,000 distinct CDR3 sequences, approximately 17% occurring once. The rearrangement links TRBV10-1 to TRBJ2-2, with D possibly matching TRBD2 (5 bases). Sequenced material: blood. The sequence was collected from a man between 18 and 35 years old with Graves' ophthalmopathy. As DNA, the CDR3 is TGCGCCAGCAGTGACGGGGTGAGGAACACCGGGGAGCTGTTTTTT. Translating it yields CASSDGVRNTGELFF.